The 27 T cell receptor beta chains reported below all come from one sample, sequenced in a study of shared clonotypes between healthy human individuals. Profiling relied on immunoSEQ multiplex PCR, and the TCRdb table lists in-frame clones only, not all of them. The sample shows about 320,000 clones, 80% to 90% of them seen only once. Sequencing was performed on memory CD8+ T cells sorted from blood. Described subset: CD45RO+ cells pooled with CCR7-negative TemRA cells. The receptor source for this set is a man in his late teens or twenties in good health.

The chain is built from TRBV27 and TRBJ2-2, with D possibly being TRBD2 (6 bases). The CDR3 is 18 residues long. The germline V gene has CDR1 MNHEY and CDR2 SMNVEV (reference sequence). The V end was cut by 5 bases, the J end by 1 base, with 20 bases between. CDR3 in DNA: TGTGCCAGCAGTAAAAGGGACTCGAGAAGGGGGAACACCGGGGAGCTGTTTTTT. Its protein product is CASSKRDSRRGNTGELFF.

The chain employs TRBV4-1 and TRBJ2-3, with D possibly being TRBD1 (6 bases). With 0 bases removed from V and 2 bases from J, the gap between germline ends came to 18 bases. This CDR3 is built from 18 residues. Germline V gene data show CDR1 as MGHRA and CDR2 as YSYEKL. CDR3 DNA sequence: TGCGCCAGCAGCCAAGATAGGATGCAGGGGCCTGTCACAGATACGCAGTATTTT. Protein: CASSQDRMQGPVTDTQYF.

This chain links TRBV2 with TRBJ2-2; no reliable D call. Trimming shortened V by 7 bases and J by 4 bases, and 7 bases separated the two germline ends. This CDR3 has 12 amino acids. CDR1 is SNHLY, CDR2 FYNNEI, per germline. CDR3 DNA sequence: TGTGCCAGCAACCCAGCCACCGGGGAGCTGTTTTTT. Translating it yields CASNPATGELFF.

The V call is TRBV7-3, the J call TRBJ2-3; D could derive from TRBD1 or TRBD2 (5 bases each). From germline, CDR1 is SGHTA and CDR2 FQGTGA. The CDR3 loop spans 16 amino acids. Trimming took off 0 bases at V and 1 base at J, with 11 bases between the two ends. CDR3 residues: CASSLTPGAGTDTQYF. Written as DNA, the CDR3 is TGTGCCAGCAGCTTAACGCCCGGGGCCGGCACAGATACGCAGTATTTT.

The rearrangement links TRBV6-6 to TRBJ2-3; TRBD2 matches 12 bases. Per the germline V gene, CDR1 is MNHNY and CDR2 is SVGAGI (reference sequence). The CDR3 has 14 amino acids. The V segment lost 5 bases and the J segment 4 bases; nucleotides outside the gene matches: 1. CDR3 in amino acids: CASSLAGGPDTQYF. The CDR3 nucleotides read TGTGCCAGCAGTCTAGCGGGGGGGCCAGATACGCAGTATTTT.

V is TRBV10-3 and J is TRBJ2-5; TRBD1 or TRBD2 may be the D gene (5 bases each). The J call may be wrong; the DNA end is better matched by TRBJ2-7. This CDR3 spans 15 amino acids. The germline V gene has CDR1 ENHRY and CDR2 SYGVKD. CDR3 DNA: TGTGCCATCAGTGAGTCGGTGGGGACGCCCTACGAGCAGTACTTC. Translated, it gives CAISESVGTPYEQYF.

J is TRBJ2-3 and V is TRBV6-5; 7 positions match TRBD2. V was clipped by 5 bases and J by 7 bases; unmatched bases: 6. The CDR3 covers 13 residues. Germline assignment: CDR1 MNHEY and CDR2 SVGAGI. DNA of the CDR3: TGTGCCAGCAGTAGTCTAGCGGAGTATACGCAGTATTTT. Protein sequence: CASSSLAEYTQYF.

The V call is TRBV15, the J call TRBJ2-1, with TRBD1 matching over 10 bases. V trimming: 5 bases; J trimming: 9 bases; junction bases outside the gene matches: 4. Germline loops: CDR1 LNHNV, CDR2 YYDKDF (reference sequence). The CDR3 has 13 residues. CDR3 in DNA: TGTGCCACCAGCGGACAGGGGGTGGCTGAGCAGTTCTTC. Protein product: CATSGQGVAEQFF.

The CDR3 reads CASSFGPYNSPLHF. The CDR3 coding sequence is TGTGCCAGCAGCTTCGGACCCTATAATTCACCCCTCCACTTT. The chain has TRBV5-4 and TRBJ1-6; D gene uncertain. Germline loops: CDR1 SGHNT, CDR2 YYREEE (reference sequence). V lost 2 bases, J lost 2 bases, and 5 bases lay in between. This CDR3 has 14 amino acids.

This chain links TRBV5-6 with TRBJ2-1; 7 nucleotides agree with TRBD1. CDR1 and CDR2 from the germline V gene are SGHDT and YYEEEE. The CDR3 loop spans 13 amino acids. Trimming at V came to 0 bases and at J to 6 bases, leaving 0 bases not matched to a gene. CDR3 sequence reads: CASSLDRGNEQFF. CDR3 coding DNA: TGTGCCAGCAGCTTGGACAGGGGCAATGAGCAGTTCTTC.

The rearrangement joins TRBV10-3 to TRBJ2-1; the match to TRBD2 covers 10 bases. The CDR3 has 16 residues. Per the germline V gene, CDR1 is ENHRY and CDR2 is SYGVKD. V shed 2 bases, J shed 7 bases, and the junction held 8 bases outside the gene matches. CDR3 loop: CAISETASGGRNEQFF. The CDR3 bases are TGTGCCATCAGTGAGACGGCTAGCGGGGGACGAAATGAGCAGTTCTTC.

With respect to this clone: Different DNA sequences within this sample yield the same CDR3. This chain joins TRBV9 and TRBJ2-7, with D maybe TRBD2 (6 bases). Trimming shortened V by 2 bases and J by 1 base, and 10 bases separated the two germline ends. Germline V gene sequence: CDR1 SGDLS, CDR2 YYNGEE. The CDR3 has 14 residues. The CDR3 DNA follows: TGTGCCAGCAGCGTGGGCGGACTATCCTACGAGCAGTACTTC. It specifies CASSVGGLSYEQYF.

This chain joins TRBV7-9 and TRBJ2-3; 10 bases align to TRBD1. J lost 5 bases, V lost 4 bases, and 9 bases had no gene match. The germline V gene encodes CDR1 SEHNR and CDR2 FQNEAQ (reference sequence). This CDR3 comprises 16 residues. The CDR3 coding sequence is TGTGCCAGCAGCTCCGCCGGGACAGGGGTAAAAGATACGCAGTATTTT. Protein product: CASSSAGTGVKDTQYF. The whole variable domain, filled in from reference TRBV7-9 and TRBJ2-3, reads DTGVSQNPRHKITKRGQNVTFRCDPISEHNRLYWYRQTLGQGPEFLTYFQNEAQLEKSRLLSDRFSAERPKGSFSTLEIQRTEQGDSAMYLCASSSAGTGVKDTQYFGPGTRLTVL.

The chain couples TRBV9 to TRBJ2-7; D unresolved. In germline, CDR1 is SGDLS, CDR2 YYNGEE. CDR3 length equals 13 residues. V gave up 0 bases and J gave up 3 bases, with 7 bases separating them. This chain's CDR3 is CASSVDLDYEQYF. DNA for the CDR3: TGTGCCAGCAGCGTAGATCTGGACTACGAGCAGTACTTC.

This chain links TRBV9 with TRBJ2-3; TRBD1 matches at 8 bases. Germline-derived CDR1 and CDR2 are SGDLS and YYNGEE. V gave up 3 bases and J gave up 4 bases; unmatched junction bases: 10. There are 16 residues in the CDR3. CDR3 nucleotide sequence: TGTGCCAGCAGCGATGGGGCAGGGGGCTACCCAGATACGCAGTATTTT. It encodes CASSDGAGGYPDTQYF. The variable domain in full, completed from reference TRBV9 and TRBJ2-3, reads DSGVTQTPKHLITATGQRVTLRCSPRSGDLSVYWYQQSLDQGLQFLIQYYNGEERAKGNILERFSAQQFPDLHSELNLSSLELGDSALYFCASSDGAGGYPDTQYFGPGTRLTVL.

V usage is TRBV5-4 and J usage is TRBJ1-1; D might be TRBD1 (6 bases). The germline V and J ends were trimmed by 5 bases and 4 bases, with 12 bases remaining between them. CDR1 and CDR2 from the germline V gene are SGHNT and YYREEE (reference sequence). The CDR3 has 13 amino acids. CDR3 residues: CASSQKGGTEAFF. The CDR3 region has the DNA TGTGCCAGCAGTCAGAAGGGGGGCACTGAAGCTTTCTTT.

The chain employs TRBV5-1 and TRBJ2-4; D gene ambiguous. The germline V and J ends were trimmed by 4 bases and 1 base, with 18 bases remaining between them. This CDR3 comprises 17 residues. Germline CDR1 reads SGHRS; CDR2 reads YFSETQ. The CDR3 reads CASSQSTFRSAKNIQYF. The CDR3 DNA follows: TGCGCCAGCAGCCAATCGACCTTCCGGTCCGCCAAAAACATTCAGTACTTC.

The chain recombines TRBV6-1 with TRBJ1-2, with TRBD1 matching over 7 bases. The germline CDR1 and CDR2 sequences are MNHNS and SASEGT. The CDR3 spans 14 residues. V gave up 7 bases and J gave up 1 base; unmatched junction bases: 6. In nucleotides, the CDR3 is TGTGCCAGCAATCAGGGGGGAATTAACTATGGCTACACCTTC. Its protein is CASNQGGINYGYTF.

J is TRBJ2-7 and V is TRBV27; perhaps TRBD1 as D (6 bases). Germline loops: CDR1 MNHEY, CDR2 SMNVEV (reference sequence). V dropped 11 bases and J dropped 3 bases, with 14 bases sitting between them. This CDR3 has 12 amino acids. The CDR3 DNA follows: TGTGCCGTTCGGGGCAGGGGCTACGAGCAGTACTTC. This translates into CAVRGRGYEQYF.

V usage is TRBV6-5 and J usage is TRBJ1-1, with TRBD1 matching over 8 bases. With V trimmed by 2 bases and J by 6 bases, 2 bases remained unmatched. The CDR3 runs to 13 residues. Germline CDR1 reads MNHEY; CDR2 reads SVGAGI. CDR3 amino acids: CASSYDRGSEAFF. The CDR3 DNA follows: TGTGCCAGCAGTTACGACAGGGGATCTGAAGCTTTCTTT.

CDR3 sequence (DNA): TGCGCCAGCAGCTTGGGTCTGGCTAGCGGGAGCCCCGGGGGAGAGACCCAGTACTTC. Translating it yields CASSLGLASGSPGGETQYF. The chain is built from TRBV5-1 and TRBJ2-5, with 10 bases matching TRBD2. V dropped 0 bases and J dropped 4; count of bases not matched to a gene: 15. The V gene's germline CDR1 is SGHRS and CDR2 YFSETQ. CDR3 size: 19 residues.

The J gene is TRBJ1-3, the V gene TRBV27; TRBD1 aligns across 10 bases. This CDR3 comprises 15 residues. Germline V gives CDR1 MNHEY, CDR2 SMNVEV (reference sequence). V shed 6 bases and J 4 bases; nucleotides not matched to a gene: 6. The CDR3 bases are TGTGCCAGCAGCAAAAGACAGGGGGCCGGAAACACCATATATTTT. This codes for CASSKRQGAGNTIYF.

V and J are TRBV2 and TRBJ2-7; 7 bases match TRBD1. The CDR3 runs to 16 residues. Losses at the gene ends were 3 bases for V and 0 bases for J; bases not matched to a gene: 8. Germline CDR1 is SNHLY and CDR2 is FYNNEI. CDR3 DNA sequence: TGTGCCAGCAGTGAGTCTAGGGGGCTGAGCTCCTACGAGCAGTACTTC. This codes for CASSESRGLSSYEQYF.

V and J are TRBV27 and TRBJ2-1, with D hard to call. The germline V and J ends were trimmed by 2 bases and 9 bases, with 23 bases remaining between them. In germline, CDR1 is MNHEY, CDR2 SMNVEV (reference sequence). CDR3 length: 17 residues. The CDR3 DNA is TGTGCCAGCAGTTTACTGCGCGGTGGCAGCTTTTTACTTGAGCAGTTCTTC. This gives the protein CASSLLRGGSFLLEQFF.

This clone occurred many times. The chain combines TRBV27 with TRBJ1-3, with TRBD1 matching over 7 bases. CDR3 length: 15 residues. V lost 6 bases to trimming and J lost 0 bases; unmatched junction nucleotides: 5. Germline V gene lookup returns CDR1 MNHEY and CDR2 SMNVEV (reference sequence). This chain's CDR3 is CASSPTGVSGNTIYF. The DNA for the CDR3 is TGTGCCAGCAGCCCTACAGGGGTCTCTGGAAACACCATATATTTT.

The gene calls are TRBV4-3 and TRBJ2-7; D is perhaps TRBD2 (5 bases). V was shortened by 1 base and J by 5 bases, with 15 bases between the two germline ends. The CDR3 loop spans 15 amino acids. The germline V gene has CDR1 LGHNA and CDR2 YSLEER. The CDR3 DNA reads TGCGCCAGCAGCCAAGTATGGGGAGACGACCACGAGCAGTACTTC. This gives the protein CASSQVWGDDHEQYF.

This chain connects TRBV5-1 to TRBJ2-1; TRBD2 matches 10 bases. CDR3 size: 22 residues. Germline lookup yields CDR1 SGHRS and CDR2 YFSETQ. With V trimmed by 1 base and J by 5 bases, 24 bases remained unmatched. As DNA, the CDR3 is TGCGCCAGCAGCTTGAAGATGTTGGGTCTAGCGGGAGTATCACTTTACGACAATGAGCAGTTCTTC. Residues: CASSLKMLGLAGVSLYDNEQFF.